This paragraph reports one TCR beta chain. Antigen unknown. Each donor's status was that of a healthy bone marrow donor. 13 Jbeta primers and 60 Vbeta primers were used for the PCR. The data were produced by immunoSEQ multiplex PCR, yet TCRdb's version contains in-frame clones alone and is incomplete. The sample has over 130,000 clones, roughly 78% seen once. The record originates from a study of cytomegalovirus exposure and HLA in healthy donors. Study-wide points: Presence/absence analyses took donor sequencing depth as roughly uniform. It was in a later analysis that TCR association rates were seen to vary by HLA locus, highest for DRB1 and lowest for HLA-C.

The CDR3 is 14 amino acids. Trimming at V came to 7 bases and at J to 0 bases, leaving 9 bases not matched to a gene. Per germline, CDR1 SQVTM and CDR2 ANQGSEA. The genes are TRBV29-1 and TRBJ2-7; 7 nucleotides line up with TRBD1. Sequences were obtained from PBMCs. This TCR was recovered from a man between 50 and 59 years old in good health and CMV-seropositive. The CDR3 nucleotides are TGCAGCGCCCAAGGGACAGCCTTCTCCTACGAGCAGTACTTC. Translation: CSAQGTAFSYEQYF.